The 30 T cell receptor beta chains below come from one sample, sequenced in a study of metastatic and nonmetastatic thyroid tumors (dated by TCRdb to 2018 to 2021). Libraries were built with PCR. Instrument on record: Illumina HiSeq 4000. The public reads were reprocessed in TCRdb via fastp at Q25 and MiXCR, keeping in-frame beta chains. Here the sample has more than 70,000 clones; 8% to 9.5% occur a single time. Of the sample, 8.8% is held by the ten largest clones. Before undergoing thyroid surgery, none of the patients had been given any kind of treatment. Sequencing was performed on blood. These receptor sequences come from a female donor with papillary thyroid cancer or a benign thyroid nodule (not recorded which). Some clones in this sample may be carry-over from other donors' samples.

This clone has at least ten counts. J is TRBJ1-1 and V is TRBV20-1; no firm D call. V was clipped by 5 bases and J by 1 base, with 8 bases between them. This CDR3 is 12 amino acids long. Germline V CDR1 and CDR2: DFQATT, SNEGSKA (reference sequence). CDR3 coding DNA: TGCAGTGCTTCGACAACGAACACTGAAGCTTTCTTT. It translates to CSASTTNTEAFF.

This clone occurred a few times. The rearrangement uses TRBV12-3 or TRBV12-4 and TRBJ2-1; TRBD2 agrees at 12 bases. The CDR3 is 14 residues long. The trim removed 6 bases at V and 7 bases at J, leaving 4 bases unmatched. CDR3: CASSPSGGGNEQFF. CDR3 nucleotides: TGTGCCAGCAGCCCTAGCGGGGGGGGGAATGAGCAGTTCTTC.

This clone was found many times. J is TRBJ2-3 and V is TRBV2; 16 bases align to TRBD2. The germline CDR1 and CDR2 sequences are SNHLY and FYNNEI. Trimming took 6 bases from V and 8 from J; bases not matched to a gene: 2. The CDR3 is 14 amino acids. CDR3 in DNA: TGTGCCAGCAGAGGGACTAGCGGGGGGGGTACGCAGTATTTT. Residues: CASRGTSGGGTQYF.

This clone occurred a few times. J is TRBJ2-1 and V is TRBV2; TRBD2 matches 11 bases. V shed 8 bases, J shed 5 bases, and the junction held 5 bases outside the gene matches. Germline CDR1 reads SNHLY; CDR2 reads FYNNEI. The CDR3 length is 14 residues. As DNA, the CDR3 is TGTGCCAGCTGTCCGGGACTAGCGGACAATGAGCAGTTCTTC. It codes for CASCPGLADNEQFF.

This clone has a count of ten or more. V usage is TRBV7-2 and J usage is TRBJ2-7, with 10 bases fitting TRBD2. The germline gives CDR1 SGHTA, CDR2 FQGNSA. Trimming took 3 bases from V and 2 from J; bases not matched to a gene: 1. The length of the CDR3 is 14 residues. The CDR3 DNA is TGTGCCAGCAGCTTCCTAGCGGGGGCCTACGAGCAGTACTTC. This gives the protein CASSFLAGAYEQYF.

This clone was seen a handful of times. A junction boundary mismatches the germline segment, possibly from a read error. The chain employs TRBV6-1 and TRBJ1-6; 7 bases agree with TRBD1. This CDR3 contains 14 residues. Germline V gene data show CDR1 as MNHNS and CDR2 as SASEGT. Here the CDR3 DNA reads TGTGCCAGCAGCGCGGGACAGTATAATTCACCCCTCAACTTT. Translating it yields CASSAGQYNSPLNF.

This clone was counted ten times or more. The rearrangement uses TRBV7-3 and TRBJ2-3; 14 bases map to TRBD2. CDR3 size: 16 residues. V gave up 4 bases and J gave up 4 bases; unmatched junction bases: 4. CDR1 and CDR2 from the germline V gene are SGHTA and FQGTGA. CDR3 amino acids: CASSSTSGGAADTQYF. Here the CDR3 DNA reads TGTGCCAGCAGCTCGACTAGCGGGGGGGCAGCAGATACGCAGTATTTT.

This clone was observed at least ten times. Within the sample, other DNA sequences also encode this same CDR3. This rearrangement joins TRBV12-5 to TRBJ2-7; D possibly corresponds to TRBD1 (5 bases). From germline, CDR1 is LGHNT and CDR2 FRNRAP. V shed 3 bases and J shed 2 bases, with 14 bases lying between them. The CDR3 length is 15 residues. CDR3 region: CASGLGQGPTYEQYF. CDR3 bases: TGTGCTAGTGGTTTAGGTCAGGGCCCCACCTACGAGCAGTACTTC.

Ten or more counts support this clone. The V gene is TRBV7-3, the J gene TRBJ2-7, with D tentatively TRBD1 or TRBD2 (6 bases each). The CDR3 extends over 15 amino acids. Germline lookup yields CDR1 SGHTA and CDR2 FQGTGA. V lost 5 bases and J lost 4, with 18 bases in between. CDR3 DNA: TGTGCCAGCAGCCCCTCAGGGGCGGCGGGGTACGAGCAGTACTTC. Its translation: CASSPSGAAGYEQYF.

This clone was seen repeatedly, ten times or more. The chain combines TRBV4-1 with TRBJ1-4; weak D call: TRBD1 (5 bases). Trimming took off 5 bases at V and 11 bases at J, with 18 bases between the two ends. The CDR3 covers 14 residues. Germline V gene lookup returns CDR1 MGHRA and CDR2 YSYEKL. This chain's CDR3 is CASSEAFQRGKLFF. The CDR3 DNA follows: TGCGCCAGCAGCGAAGCTTTTCAACGGGGGAAACTGTTTTTT.

The chain has TRBV6-1 and TRBJ1-4; 7 nucleotides match TRBD1. The CDR3 is made up of 15 amino acids. The V and J ends lost 6 bases and 2 bases, in that order; junction bases with no gene match: 6. Germline V gene lookup returns CDR1 MNHNS and CDR2 SASEGT. CDR3 nucleotides: TGTGCCAGCAGCCAGACAGGGATGACTAATGAAAAACTGTTTTTT. As protein: CASSQTGMTNEKLFF.

There are many counts of this clone. This rearrangement joins TRBV5-5 to TRBJ2-7; a weak D match, TRBD2 (6 bases). Germline-derived CDR1 and CDR2 are SGHKS and YYEKEE (reference sequence). Between the trimmed V and J ends, which lost 0 bases and 5 bases, there was a span of 9 bases. The CDR3 runs 13 residues. The CDR3 DNA follows: TGTGCCAGCAGCTTGGCCGGGGGAAACGAGCAGTACTTC. It encodes CASSLAGGNEQYF. The entire variable domain, with the rest obtained from reference TRBV5-5 and TRBJ2-7, is as follows: DAGVTQSPTHLIKTRGQQVTLRCSPISGHKSVSWYQQVLGQGPQFIFQYYEKEERGRGNFPDRFSARQFPNYSSELNVNALLLGDSALYLCASSLAGGNEQYFGPGTRLTVT.

This clone has at least ten counts. The CDR3 DNA follows: TGTGCCAGCAGTTATAGCAGGGGGGTCGAGCAGTACTTC. As protein: CASSYSRGVEQYF. This chain connects TRBV6-5 to TRBJ2-7; TRBD1 is a possible D gene (7 bases). The CDR3 contains 13 residues. CDR1 and CDR2 from the germline V gene are MNHEY and SVGAGI. V gave up 3 bases and J gave up 6 bases, with 12 bases separating them.

This chain uses TRBV6-1 with TRBJ2-7, with 8 nucleotides matching TRBD2. The CDR3 covers 15 residues. Germline CDR1 and CDR2: MNHNS and SASEGT. J was trimmed by 2 bases and V by 6 bases; bases with no gene match: 9. CDR3 nucleotides: TGTGCCAGCAGAAACAAGCGGGAGAGACCCTACGAGCAGTACTTC. Translation: CASRNKRERPYEQYF.

This clone was picked up many times. The rearrangement uses TRBV18 and TRBJ2-1, with D hard to call. Trimming removed 2 bases from V and 5 bases from J, with 7 bases in between. This CDR3 is 13 amino acids long. Germline V lookup: CDR1 KGHSH, CDR2 LQKENI. In DNA form, the CDR3 reads TGTGCCAGCTCACCAGGGCTAGACAATGAGCAGTTCTTC. Protein sequence: CASSPGLDNEQFF.

Here the CDR3 reads CSATSPGQGSDFNSPLHF. In DNA, the CDR3 is TGCAGTGCAACCTCGCCGGGACAGGGGAGTGATTTCAATTCACCCCTCCACTTT. The J gene is TRBJ1-6, the V gene TRBV20-1; 10 nucleotides agree with TRBD1. The CDR3 has 18 amino acids. The V segment lost 6 bases and the J segment 7 bases; nucleotides outside the gene matches: 18. Germline V gives CDR1 DFQATT, CDR2 SNEGSKA (reference sequence).

This clone was recorded many times. V is TRBV6-1 and J is TRBJ2-2; D unresolved. Trimming took 6 bases from V and 7 from J, leaving 15 bases between them. Germline V lookup: CDR1 MNHNS, CDR2 SASEGT. The CDR3 length is 14 residues. CDR3 in DNA: TGTGCCAGCAGCCCCCGGCCGGAAGGCGGGGAGCTGTTTTTT. It is translated as CASSPRPEGGELFF.

DNA for the CDR3: TGCGCCAGCAGCCCCCGGACAGGAGGGAACGAGCAGTACTTC. This gives the protein CASSPRTGGNEQYF. This chain uses TRBV5-1 with TRBJ2-7; maybe TRBD1 (7 bases). Trimming stripped 4 bases from V and 5 bases from J, with 16 bases between. The CDR3 contains 14 residues. Per the germline V gene, CDR1 is SGHRS and CDR2 is YFSETQ.

This clone was detected only a few times. A much larger clonotype is one base distant, so this may be a read error. CDR3 region: CASSQRTGGETEANVLTF. CDR3 DNA sequence: TGTGCCAGCAGCCAACGGACAGGGGGCGAAACTGAGGCCAACGTCCTGACTTTC. J is TRBJ2-6 and V is TRBV6-5, with TRBD1 matching over 11 bases. With 6 bases clipped from V and 6 bases from J, the junction kept 13 bases outside the gene matches. Per the germline V gene, CDR1 is MNHEY and CDR2 is SVGAGI. This CDR3 region has 18 residues.

In its sample, this clone was seen many times. This chain links TRBV2 with TRBJ2-1; D perhaps matches TRBD1 (5 bases). Germline CDR1 and CDR2: SNHLY and FYNNEI. CDR3 length: 16 amino acids. V was shortened by 10 bases and J by 4 bases, with 23 bases between the two germline ends. The CDR3 here is CATQETSDRFYNEQFF. The CDR3 DNA reads TGTGCCACCCAAGAGACATCCGACAGATTTTACAATGAGCAGTTCTTC.

This clone was counted between two and nine times. This chain links TRBV27 with TRBJ2-7, with unresolved D. The CDR3 is 15 residues long. The V gene lost 2 bases and the J gene lost 1 base, with 12 bases spanning the gap. The V gene's germline CDR1 is MNHEY and CDR2 SMNVEV (reference sequence). The CDR3 reads CASSLDGSISYEQYF. DNA of the CDR3: TGTGCCAGCAGTTTAGACGGCTCGATATCCTACGAGCAGTACTTC.

V is TRBV20-1 and J is TRBJ2-1; D remains unclear. The V end lost 6 bases, the J end lost 4 bases, and 19 bases lay between the germline ends. The CDR3 runs 15 residues. Germline values: CDR1 DFQATT, CDR2 SNEGSKA (reference sequence). CDR3 DNA: TGCAGTGCCTGTGTCAGGACCCTAACTTACAATGAGCAGTTCTTC. As protein: CSACVRTLTYNEQFF.

This clone was seen ten or more times. The CDR3 coding sequence is TGTGCCAGGAACGAACAGGGGGCAGGTTCACCCCTCCACTTT. Its protein is CARNEQGAGSPLHF. J is TRBJ1-6 and V is TRBV2; 9 bases map to TRBD1. CDR3 size: 14 residues. Germline lookup yields CDR1 SNHLY and CDR2 FYNNEI. The V gene end was trimmed by 9 bases and the J gene end by 9 bases; junction bases not matched to a gene: 9. The full variable domain, in which reference TRBV2 and TRBJ1-6 provide the parts outside the CDR3, is EPEVTQTPSHQVTQMGQEVILRCVPISNHLYFYWYRQILGQKVEFLVSFYNNEISEKSEIFDDQFSVERPDGSNFTLKIRSTKLEDSAMYFCARNEQGAGSPLHFGNGTRLTVT.

This clone was observed many times. V is TRBV14 and J is TRBJ2-7; no firm D call. V was trimmed by 3 bases and J by 3 bases, leaving 12 bases between them. Germline CDR1 reads SGHDN; CDR2 reads FVKESK. The CDR3 is made up of 14 amino acids. The CDR3 nucleotides are TGTGCCAGCAGCCACAGTCCTTGGAGCTACGAGCAGTACTTC. It encodes CASSHSPWSYEQYF.

This clone occurred many times. J is TRBJ2-1 and V is TRBV9; 8 nucleotides line up with TRBD2. The CDR3 runs to 16 residues. In germline, CDR1 is SGDLS, CDR2 YYNGEE. Trimming cost V 2 bases and J 0 bases; bases outside gene matches: 4. The CDR3 DNA is TGTGCCAGCAGCGTGGGACGGGGGGGCTCCTACAATGAGCAGTTCTTC. Its translation is CASSVGRGGSYNEQFF.

This clone was counted at least ten times. V is TRBV11-3 and J is TRBJ2-1; the D is unclear. Trimming left V 2 bases short and J 6 bases short, with 5 bases between. CDR3 length: 12 amino acids. CDR1 is SGHNT and CDR2 is YENEEA in the germline V gene. The CDR3 nucleotides read TGTGCCAGCAGCTTATTTGGCAATGAGCAGTTCTTC. Protein: CASSLFGNEQFF.

This chain connects TRBV6-1 to TRBJ2-7; D remains unclear. This CDR3 spans 13 amino acids. V was clipped by 7 bases and J by 2 bases, with 12 bases between them. The germline gives CDR1 MNHNS, CDR2 SASEGT. The DNA of the CDR3 is TGTGCCAGCATTGGCAGTTTAACCTACGAGCAGTACTTC. Translation: CASIGSLTYEQYF.

This clone was picked up many times. The chain couples TRBV10-1 to TRBJ1-1; possible D gene TRBD1, 6 bases. The CDR3 extends over 14 amino acids. CDR1 WNHNN and CDR2 SYGVQD come from the germline V gene (reference sequence). V was clipped by 8 bases and J by 6 bases, with 19 bases between them. The CDR3 bases are TGCGCCAGCCAGCCGGGGGGCTATCCTTCTGAAGCTTTCTTT. Translation: CASQPGGYPSEAFF.

In this sample, this clone turned up many times. The chain combines TRBV7-9 with TRBJ2-3; TRBD1 agrees at 9 bases. The germline V gene encodes CDR1 SEHNR and CDR2 FQNEAQ (reference sequence). CDR3 size: 12 residues. V shed 11 bases, J shed 1 base, and the junction held 1 base outside the gene matches. CDR3 residues: CAGDRGTDTQYF. As DNA, the CDR3 is TGTGCCGGGGACAGGGGCACAGATACGCAGTATTTT.

At least ten counts were recorded for this clone. V and J are TRBV7-7 and TRBJ1-3; no clear D. The CDR3 extends over 13 amino acids. The germline V gene encodes CDR1 SSHAT and CDR2 FNYEAQ (reference sequence). With 5 bases removed from V and 4 bases from J, the gap between germline ends came to 9 bases. CDR3 sequence: CASSPSQGNTIYF. As DNA, the CDR3 is TGTGCCAGCAGCCCCAGCCAGGGAAACACCATATATTTT.